Listed below are T cell receptor beta chains from one sample, sequenced in a study of T cells in Graves' hyperthyroidism and ophthalmopathy. Using its own MiXCR run on the multiplex PCR reads, TCRdb lists one record per CDR3 protein. The sample carries fewer than 550,000 distinct CDR3 sequences, about a sixth recorded once. The specimen was blood. The receptors derive from a woman aged 18-29 years with Graves' hyperthyroidism. Each CDR3 is given with its conserved first and last residue.

v_call cdr3_aa
TRBV14 CASSPRLAGPTDTQYF
TRBV11-2 CASSHNFQVGQFF
TRBV6-2/TRBV6-3 CASSYSPAGVGYTF
TRBV6-5 CASSYSSGLGGYTF
TRBV7-3 CASSLRGDYNEQFF
TRBV6-1 CASSPGDGEAFF
TRBV15 CATSRDAGTGGNEQFF
TRBV7-9 CASSPITLNTEAFF
TRBV7-8 CASSLVTEWTSEAFF
TRBV6-1 CASSPGTQGTRQPQHF
TRBV7-9 CASTRTGDVYGYTF
TRBV11-2 CASSFGTSGRLSEQYF
TRBV4-1 CATQPGVNTEAFF
TRBV28 CASSLQARGSNEQFF
TRBV20-1 CSARAYSNQPQHF
TRBV4-1 CASSQVGQVGNIQYF
TRBV6-2/TRBV6-3 CASRDRENTEAFF
TRBV18 CASSPQEAYEQYF
TRBV4-3 CASSQDRASQGNTEAFF
TRBV11-2 CASSLARAGGYTF
TRBV24-1 CATSDFEDAETQYF
TRBV28 CASSRRTRDTEAFF
TRBV7-2 CASSFGGAGGYEQYF
TRBV7-2 CASSPGTGSNSPLHF
TRBV3-1 CASSHVEETQYF
TRBV5-8 CASHSQGNQPQHF
TRBV28 CASIKPTGLAGDYYNEQFF
TRBV2 CARGREAVGTEAFF
TRBV11-2 CASSLVRGRSNEKLFF